Listed below are T cell receptor beta chains from one sample, sequenced in a study of beta chain features in type 1 diabetes. Generated by immunoSEQ multiplex PCR, the TCRdb table keeps only in-frame clones and is missing some. The table shows about 99,000 clones, with roughly 28% occurring only once. Input material: central memory CD4+ T cells from blood. The receptors were gathered from a young woman with type 1 diabetes. CDR3s include the opening cysteine and the closing phenylalanine or tryptophan. D genes are given only for firm matches. Clone size appears in some rows only: once, few, many, or a class for an expanded clone.

j_call,clone_size,d_call,cdr3_length,v_call,cdr3_aa,cdr3_nt
TRBJ2-4,few,-,13,TRBV6-1,CASTSPLKNIQYF,TGTGCCAGCACCAGTCCCCTCAAAAACATTCAGTACTTC
TRBJ2-2,-,-,14,TRBV28,CASSLGGNTGELFF,TGTGCCAGCAGTTTGGGGGGGAACACCGGGGAGCTGTTTTTT
TRBJ2-1,-,-,12,TRBV27,CASKEGVAEQFF,TGTGCCAGCAAGGAGGGAGTCGCTGAGCAGTTCTTC
TRBJ1-1,-,-,13,TRBV28,CASKEDRNTEAFF,TGTGCCAGCAAAGAGGACAGGAACACTGAAGCTTTCTTT
TRBJ2-1,-,TRBD2,17,TRBV4-2,CASSQLTSGRDYNEQFF,TGTGCCAGCAGCCAATTGACTAGCGGGAGGGACTACAATGAGCAGTTCTTC
TRBJ2-6,-,-,21,TRBV18,CASSRERPYSRPRAGANVLTF,TGTGCCAGCTCCCGTGAACGGCCGTATAGTCGTCCTCGGGCTGGGGCCAACGTCCTGACTTTC
TRBJ2-1,few,-,13,TRBV15,CATSRDPQYEQFF,TGTGCCACCAGCAGAGATCCACAGTATGAGCAGTTCTTC
TRBJ2-2,few,-,11,TRBV20-1,CSALAPGELFF,TGCAGTGCTCTAGCGCCCGGGGAGCTGTTTTTT
TRBJ2-2,-,-,17,TRBV5-8,CASSLYGSGQNTGELFF,TGTGCCAGCAGCTTGTACGGTTCCGGTCAGAACACCGGGGAGCTGTTTTTT
TRBJ2-1,-,TRBD2,18,TRBV18,CASSPSYSLAGGSDEQFF,TGTGCCAGCTCACCAAGCTATTCACTAGCGGGAGGGTCGGATGAGCAGTTCTTC
TRBJ2-1,-,TRBD2,18,TRBV7-2,CASSLGLAGGVSYNEQFF,TGTGCCAGCAGCTTAGGACTAGCGGGAGGGGTCTCCTACAATGAGCAGTTCTTC
TRBJ2-2,-,TRBD2,18,TRBV11-2,CASSVLLSGSRATGELFF,TGTGCCAGCAGCGTTTTACTGAGCGGGAGTCGGGCCACCGGGGAGCTGTTTTTT
TRBJ1-3,-,-,14,TRBV7-2,CASSQQGTGNTIYF,TGTGCCAGCAGCCAACAGGGAACTGGAAACACCATATATTTT
TRBJ2-3,few,-,13,TRBV19,CASRMRATDTQYF,TGTGCCAGTAGGATGCGGGCCACAGATACGCAGTATTTT
TRBJ2-3,few,-,14,TRBV11-3,CASSLSGATDTQYF,TGTGCCAGCAGCTTATCTGGGGCCACAGATACGCAGTATTTT
TRBJ2-5,once,-,17,TRBV25-1,CASSEHRQLRLQETQYF,TGTGCCAGCAGTGAGCACCGACAGTTACGCTTACAAGAGACCCAGTACTTC
TRBJ1-2,few,-,12,TRBV28,CASMPGNYGYTF,TGTGCCAGCATGCCAGGGAACTATGGCTACACCTTC
TRBJ2-5,-,TRBD2,15,TRBV11-3,CASSPRFGRGETQYF,TGTGCCAGCAGCCCCCGTTTCGGGAGGGGAGAGACCCAGTACTTC
TRBJ2-3,-,-,15,TRBV13,CASSLSDRGTDTQYF,TGTGCCAGCAGCTTAAGCGATCGGGGCACAGATACGCAGTATTTT
TRBJ2-1,-,TRBD1,15,TRBV4-1,CASSPRDSSYNEQFF,TGCGCCAGCAGCCCCCGGGACAGCTCCTACAATGAGCAGTTCTTC
TRBJ2-3,-,-,14,TRBV2,CASSVGLASDTQYF,TGTGCCAGCAGTGTTGGCCTAGCATCAGATACGCAGTATTTT
TRBJ2-3,few,-,13,TRBV4-2,CASSQGSGDTQYF,TGTGCCAGCAGCCAAGGATCCGGAGATACGCAGTATTTT
TRBJ2-7,-,-,15,TRBV19,CASKPRLVSSYEQYF,TGTGCCAGTAAGCCCCGACTAGTGAGCTCCTACGAGCAGTACTTC
TRBJ2-5,few,TRBD2,18,TRBV5-1,CASSRGTSGRQIQETQYF,TGCGCCAGCAGCCGTGGGACTAGCGGGAGGCAGATTCAAGAGACCCAGTACTTC
TRBJ1-2,-,-,17,TRBV30,CAWSDGTNRGANYGYTF,TGTGCCTGGAGCGACGGGACAAACCGAGGAGCTAACTATGGCTACACCTTC
TRBJ2-3,-,TRBD2,15,TRBV7-2,CASSLLAGVRDTQYF,TGTGCCAGCAGCTTACTAGCGGGGGTTAGGGATACGCAGTATTTT
TRBJ1-1,few,-,13,TRBV2,CASSREKNTEAFF,TGTGCCTCCAGCAGGGAAAAGAACACTGAAGCTTTCTTT
TRBJ1-6,few,-,14,TRBV30,CAWSLQKNNSPLHF,TGTGCCTGGAGTCTTCAGAAAAATAATTCACCCCTCCACTTT
TRBJ2-3,few,-,15,TRBV7-2,CASSLSSGGTDTQYF,TGTGCCAGCAGCTTATCAAGCGGAGGCACAGATACGCAGTATTTT
TRBJ2-1,few,TRBD2,17,TRBV5-1,CASSLGASGSTYNEQFF,TGCGCCAGCAGCTTGGGGGCTAGCGGGAGTACCTACAATGAGCAGTTCTTC
TRBJ2-3,-,TRBD2,17,TRBV19,CASSIRRGLAGVDTQYF,TGTGCCAGTAGTATACGTAGGGGGCTAGCGGGAGTCGATACGCAGTATTTT
TRBJ2-5,-,TRBD2,11,TRBV13,CASDRTSAQYF,TGTGCCAGCGACCGGACTAGCGCCCAGTACTTC
TRBJ1-1,-,TRBD1,13,TRBV5-1,CASSSQGSTEAFF,TGCGCCAGCAGCTCACAGGGGAGCACTGAAGCTTTCTTT
TRBJ2-7,few,TRBD1,19,TRBV7-9,CASSPSRDRGRLRSYEQYF,TGTGCCAGCAGCCCCAGCCGGGACAGGGGGCGCTTAAGGAGCTACGAGCAGTACTTC
TRBJ1-1,-,TRBD1,13,TRBV7-2,CASSLGQGLQAFF,TGTGCCAGCAGCTTAGGACAGGGCCTACAAGCTTTCTTT
TRBJ2-3,-,TRBD2,16,TRBV5-1,CASSFIGTSGTDTQYF,TGCGCCAGCAGCTTCATCGGGACTAGCGGCACAGATACGCAGTATTTT
TRBJ2-1,-,TRBD2,21,TRBV29-1,CSVGGFVARGPGLAGDNEQFF,TGCAGCGTTGGGGGATTTGTGGCCAGGGGTCCGGGACTAGCGGGGGACAATGAGCAGTTCTTC
TRBJ2-4,few,TRBD1,13,TRBV7-9,CASSLDRVVIQYF,TGTGCCAGCAGCCTGGACAGGGTTGTCATTCAGTACTTC
TRBJ1-2,-,-,13,TRBV7-2,CASSLDSSYGYTF,TGTGCCAGCAGCTTAGACAGCTCCTATGGCTACACCTTC
TRBJ1-5,-,-,15,TRBV7-8,CASSLVWGGRQPQHF,TGTGCCAGCAGCTTAGTTTGGGGGGGCCGTCAGCCCCAGCATTTT
TRBJ1-5,few,TRBD1,14,TRBV6-5,CASSMDRGNQPQHF,TGTGCCAGCAGCATGGACAGGGGTAATCAGCCCCAGCATTTT
TRBJ1-4,once,-,14,TRBV6-1,CASSVLSPGEKLFF,TGTGCCAGCAGTGTGTTGTCACCGGGTGAAAAACTGTTTTTT
TRBJ2-6,few,TRBD2,17,TRBV14,CASSQVAGEAGANVLTF,TGTGCCAGCAGCCAAGTAGCGGGGGAAGCGGGGGCCAACGTCCTGACTTTC
TRBJ2-7,-,TRBD1,15,TRBV7-2,CASSPTGTGTYEQYF,TGTGCCAGCAGCCCTACGGGGACAGGGACCTACGAGCAGTACTTC
TRBJ2-7,-,-,13,TRBV18,CASSTGSNYEQYF,TGTGCCAGCTCAACGGGTTCAAACTACGAGCAGTACTTC
TRBJ1-4,-,TRBD1,13,TRBV27,CASRGQGREKLFF,TGTGCCAGCAGAGGACAGGGGAGAGAAAAACTGTTTTTT
TRBJ1-2,-,-,16,TRBV27,CASRSIGGKTNYGYTF,TGTGCCAGCAGATCCATCGGGGGGAAAACTAACTATGGCTACACCTTC
TRBJ2-5,-,TRBD1,14,TRBV28,CASSLRTGMQTQYF,TGTGCCAGCAGCCTTAGGACAGGGATGCAGACCCAGTACTTC
TRBJ2-3,-,TRBD2,18,TRBV7-2,CASSPLAGGGLGTDTQYF,TGTGCCAGCAGCCCCCTAGCGGGAGGAGGGTTGGGGACAGATACGCAGTATTTT